What follows is one T cell receptor beta chain and its context. The data stem from a study of blood T cell repertoires in COVID-19. In the study overall: Acute and convalescent COVID-19 specimens originated in the United States, Italy and Spain. The analysed material was cDNA or gDNA that came from T cells, B-cell-depleted T cells, or PBMCs.

Trimming at V came to 1 base and at J to 6 bases, leaving 4 bases not matched to a gene. The CDR3 has 15 amino acids. Germline V gene data show CDR1 as MGHRA and CDR2 as YSYEKL. Original processing notes: Reference gene primer amplification yielded estimated nucleated cell counts. Assay used: immunoSEQ multiplex PCR; TCRdb lists only in-frame clones, some missing. From that table come the V and J calls and clone size; the DNA was used to work out D and trimming. This sample has some 130,000 clones, with about 77% found just once. Material: peripheral blood. The rearrangement joins TRBV4-1 to TRBJ1-5; 9 bases fit TRBD1. This TCR was recovered from an older man with acute or convalescent COVID-19. Here the CDR3 DNA reads TGCGCCAGCAGCCAAGGGGACAGGGCGGGTCAGCCCCAGCATTTT. Its protein is CASSQGDRAGQPQHF.